Listed below are T cell receptor beta chains from one sample, sequenced in a study of T-cell reconstitution after alpha-beta-depleted transplantation in children. One entry per CDR3 protein results from TCRdb running MiXCR on the PCR reads. The sample records 350,000 to 500,000 distinct CDR3 sequences, roughly 43% being singletons. The sample was PBMCs, taken before TCRalphabeta/CD19-depleted stem cell transplant. These receptors all come from a girl between 2 and 10 years old with aplastic anemia, due to receive a stem cell transplant. CDR3s include the opening cysteine and the closing phenylalanine or tryptophan. Fields, in order: clone size, D gene, V gene, J gene, CDR3 protein, CDR3 DNA. A D gene is named only where the DNA matches it firmly. Some rows have no size entry. The others give once, few or many, or a class for an expanded clone.

size: few; D: -; V: TRBV29-1; J: TRBJ2-3; CDR3: CSVEPAVDTQYF; DNA: TGCAGCGTTGAACCTGCCGTGGATACGCAGTATTTT
size: -; D: -; V: TRBV28; J: TRBJ1-1; CDR3: CASSAWGAATEAFF; DNA: TGTGCCAGCAGTGCTTGGGGGGCTGCGACTGAAGCTTTCTTT
size: -; D: -; V: TRBV5-1; J: TRBJ1-2; CDR3: CASSLERFVDGYTF; DNA: TGCGCCAGCAGCTTGGAAAGGTTCGTCGATGGCTACACCTTC
size: -; D: -; V: TRBV10-3; J: TRBJ1-1; CDR3: CAISVKDVNGGGVNTEAFF; DNA: TGTGCCATCAGCGTCAAGGACGTCAATGGGGGAGGGGTGAACACTGAAGCTTTCTTT
size: few; D: -; V: TRBV9; J: TRBJ2-7; CDR3: CASSAGGEGPFHF; DNA: TGTGCCAGCAGCGCCGGTGGAGAGGGTCCTTTCCACTTC
size: many; D: -; V: TRBV18; J: TRBJ2-3; CDR3: CASSPYRGDTQYF; DNA: TGTGCCAGCTCACCATACCGAGGAGATACGCAGTATTTT
size: -; D: -; V: TRBV20-1; J: TRBJ2-7; CDR3: CSASEWYEQYF; DNA: TGCAGTGCTAGTGAATGGTACGAGCAGTACTTC
size: -; D: -; V: TRBV7-9; J: TRBJ2-2; CDR3: CASCDDGNTGELFF; DNA: TGTGCCAGCTGCGACGACGGGAACACCGGGGAGCTGTTTTTT
size: once; D: TRBD1; V: TRBV5-1; J: TRBJ1-2; CDR3: CASSLVTGSGNYGYPF; DNA: TGCGCCAGCAGCTTGGTGACAGGGTCGGGGAACTATGGCTACCCCTTC
size: -; D: TRBD1; V: TRBV28; J: TRBJ2-2; CDR3: CASIQRTGRTGELFF; DNA: TGTGCCAGCATTCAGAGGACAGGGCGCACCGGGGAGCTGTTTTTT
size: -; D: -; V: TRBV29-1; J: TRBJ2-5; CDR3: CSVQGDKETQYF; DNA: TGCAGCGTTCAAGGCGATAAAGAGACCCAGTACTTC
size: -; D: -; V: TRBV6-4; J: TRBJ1-3; CDR3: CASRNRADGNTIYF; DNA: TGTGCCAGCAGGAACAGGGCCGATGGAAACACCATATATTTT
size: -; D: TRBD1; V: TRBV20-1; J: TRBJ2-2; CDR3: CSARDTTTGGANTGELFF; DNA: TGCAGTGCTCGAGATACTACGACAGGGGGCGCGAACACCGGGGAGCTGTTTTTT
size: -; D: TRBD1; V: TRBV7-9; J: TRBJ2-5; CDR3: CASSQTGGRRETQYF; DNA: TGTGCCAGCAGCCAGACAGGGGGCCGCAGAGAGACCCAGTACTTC
size: few; D: -; V: TRBV3-1; J: TRBJ2-5; CDR3: CASSQEYRQETQYF; DNA: TGTGCCAGCAGCCAAGAATATCGTCAAGAGACCCAGTACTTC
size: -; D: TRBD1; V: TRBV20-1; J: TRBJ2-3; CDR3: CSARRPGGRADTQYF; DNA: TGCAGTGCTAGACGCCCAGGGGGCAGGGCAGATACGCAGTATTTT
size: -; D: TRBD2; V: TRBV2; J: TRBJ2-1; CDR3: CASWDLAGVREQFF; DNA: TGTGCCAGCTGGGACCTAGCGGGGGTACGGGAGCAGTTCTTC